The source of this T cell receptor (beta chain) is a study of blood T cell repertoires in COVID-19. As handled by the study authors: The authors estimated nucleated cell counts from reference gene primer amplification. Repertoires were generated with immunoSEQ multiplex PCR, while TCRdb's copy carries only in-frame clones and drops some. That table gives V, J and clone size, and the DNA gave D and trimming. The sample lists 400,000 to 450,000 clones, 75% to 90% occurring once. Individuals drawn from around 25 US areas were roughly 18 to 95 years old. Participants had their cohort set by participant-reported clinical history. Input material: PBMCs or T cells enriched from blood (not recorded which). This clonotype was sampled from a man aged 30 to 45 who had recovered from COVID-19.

CDR3 DNA sequence: TGCAGCGCGTTAGCGGTAAACTACAATGAGCAGTTCTTC. It specifies CSALAVNYNEQFF. This sequence joins TRBV29-1 and TRBJ2-1; D might be TRBD2 (6 bases). The V gene's germline CDR1 is SQVTM and CDR2 ANQGSEA. V gave up 7 bases and J gave up 3 bases, with 13 bases separating them. CDR3 length: 13 amino acids.